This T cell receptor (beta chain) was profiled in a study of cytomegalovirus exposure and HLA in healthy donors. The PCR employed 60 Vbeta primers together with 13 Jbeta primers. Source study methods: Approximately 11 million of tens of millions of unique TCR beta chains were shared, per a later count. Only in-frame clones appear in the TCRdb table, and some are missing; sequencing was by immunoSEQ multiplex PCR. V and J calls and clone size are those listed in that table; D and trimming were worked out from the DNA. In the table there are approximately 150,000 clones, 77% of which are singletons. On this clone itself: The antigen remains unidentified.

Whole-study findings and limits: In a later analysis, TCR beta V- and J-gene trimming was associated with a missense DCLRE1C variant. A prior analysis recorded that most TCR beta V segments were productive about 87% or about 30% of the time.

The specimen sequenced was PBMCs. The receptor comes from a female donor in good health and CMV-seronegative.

The CDR3 DNA sequence: TGTGCCAGCAGCCCAGGGACACTGCAGTTCTTC. It codes for CASSPGTLQFF. V gene TRBV9 combines with J gene TRBJ2-1; D is perhaps TRBD1 (6 bases). CDR1 SGDLS and CDR2 YYNGEE come from the germline V gene. Trimming left V 4 bases short and J 12 bases short, with 11 bases between. The CDR3 extends over 11 amino acids.